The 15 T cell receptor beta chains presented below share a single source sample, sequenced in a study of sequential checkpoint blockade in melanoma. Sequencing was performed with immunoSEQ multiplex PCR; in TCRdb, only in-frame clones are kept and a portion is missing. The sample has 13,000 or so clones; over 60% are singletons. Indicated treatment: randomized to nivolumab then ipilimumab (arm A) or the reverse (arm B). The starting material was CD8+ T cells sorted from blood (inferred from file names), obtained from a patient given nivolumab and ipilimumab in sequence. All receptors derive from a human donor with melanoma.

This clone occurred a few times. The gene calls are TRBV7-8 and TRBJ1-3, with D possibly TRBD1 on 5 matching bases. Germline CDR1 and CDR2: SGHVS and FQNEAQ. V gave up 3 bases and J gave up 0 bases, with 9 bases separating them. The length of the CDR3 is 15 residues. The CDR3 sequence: CASSLGGYSGNTIYF. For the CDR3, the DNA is TGTGCCAGCAGCTTGGGGGGGTACTCTGGAAACACCATATATTTT. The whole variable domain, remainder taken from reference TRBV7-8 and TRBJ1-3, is GAGVSQSPRYKVAKRGQDVALRCDPISGHVSLFWYQQALGQGPEFLTYFQNEAQLDKSGLPSDRFFAERPEGSVSTLKIQRTQQEDSAVYLCASSLGGYSGNTIYFGEGSWLTVV.

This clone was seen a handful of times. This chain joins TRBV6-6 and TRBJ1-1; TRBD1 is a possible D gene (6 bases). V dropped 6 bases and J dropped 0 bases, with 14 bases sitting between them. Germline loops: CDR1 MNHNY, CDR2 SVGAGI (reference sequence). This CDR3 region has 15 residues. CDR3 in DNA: TGTGCCAGCAGGGAAAAGGGGGGGATGAACACTGAAGCTTTCTTT. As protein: CASREKGGMNTEAFF.

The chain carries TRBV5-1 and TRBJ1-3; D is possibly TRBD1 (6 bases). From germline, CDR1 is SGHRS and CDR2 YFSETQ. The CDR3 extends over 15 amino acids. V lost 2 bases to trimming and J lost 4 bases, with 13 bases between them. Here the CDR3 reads CASSFTGRTGNTIYF. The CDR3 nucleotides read TGCGCCAGCAGCTTTACAGGGCGTACAGGAAACACCATATATTTT.

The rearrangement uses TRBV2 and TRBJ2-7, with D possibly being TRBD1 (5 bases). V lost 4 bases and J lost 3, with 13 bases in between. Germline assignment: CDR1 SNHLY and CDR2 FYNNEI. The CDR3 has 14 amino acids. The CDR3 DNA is TGTGCCAGCAGTGTGTACAGGATCAGCTACGAGCAGTACTTC. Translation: CASSVYRISYEQYF. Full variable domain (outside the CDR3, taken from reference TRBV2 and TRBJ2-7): EPEVTQTPSHQVTQMGQEVILRCVPISNHLYFYWYRQILGQKVEFLVSFYNNEISEKSEIFDDQFSVERPDGSNFTLKIRSTKLEDSAMYFCASSVYRISYEQYFGPGTRLTVT.

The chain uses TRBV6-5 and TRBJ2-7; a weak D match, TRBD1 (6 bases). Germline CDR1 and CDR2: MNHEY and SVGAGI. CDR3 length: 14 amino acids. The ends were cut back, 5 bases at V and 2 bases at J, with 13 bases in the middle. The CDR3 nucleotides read TGTGCCAGCAGTGGCAGGGGACATACCTACGAGCAGTACTTC. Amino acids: CASSGRGHTYEQYF.

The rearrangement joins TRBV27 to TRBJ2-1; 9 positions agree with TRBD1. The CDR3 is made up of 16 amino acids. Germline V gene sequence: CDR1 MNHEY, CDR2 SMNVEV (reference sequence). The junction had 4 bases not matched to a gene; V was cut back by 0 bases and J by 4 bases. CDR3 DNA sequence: TGTGCCAGCAGTTTATCCTCCGGGACAGGGTACAATGAGCAGTTCTTC. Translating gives CASSLSSGTGYNEQFF.

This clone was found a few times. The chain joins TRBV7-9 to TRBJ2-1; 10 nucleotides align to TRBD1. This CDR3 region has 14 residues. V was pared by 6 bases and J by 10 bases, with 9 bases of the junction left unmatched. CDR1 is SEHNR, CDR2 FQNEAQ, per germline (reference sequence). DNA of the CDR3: TGTGCCAGCAGTTTCGGGACAGGGGTAAGCGAGCAGTTCTTC. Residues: CASSFGTGVSEQFF.

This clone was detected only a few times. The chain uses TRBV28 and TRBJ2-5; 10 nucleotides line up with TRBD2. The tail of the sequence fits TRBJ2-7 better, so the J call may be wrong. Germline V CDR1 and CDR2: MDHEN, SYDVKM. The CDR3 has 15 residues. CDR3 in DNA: TGTGCCAGCAAATGGGGTCTAACTAGCGGGGACGAGCAGTACTTC. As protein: CASKWGLTSGDEQYF.

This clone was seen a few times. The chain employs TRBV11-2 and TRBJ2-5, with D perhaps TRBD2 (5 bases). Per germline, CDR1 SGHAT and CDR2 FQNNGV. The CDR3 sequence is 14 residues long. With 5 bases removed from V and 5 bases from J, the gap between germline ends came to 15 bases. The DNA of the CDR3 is TGTGCCAGCAGCCAAGCCGCCCCGGGGGAGACCCAGTACTTC. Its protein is CASSQAAPGETQYF.

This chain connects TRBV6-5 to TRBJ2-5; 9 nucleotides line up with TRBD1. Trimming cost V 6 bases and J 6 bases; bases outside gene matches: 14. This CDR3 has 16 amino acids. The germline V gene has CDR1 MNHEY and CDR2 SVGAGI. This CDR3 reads CASSYLDRGFLKTQYF. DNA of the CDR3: TGTGCCAGCAGCTACCTCGACAGGGGGTTCTTAAAGACCCAGTACTTC.

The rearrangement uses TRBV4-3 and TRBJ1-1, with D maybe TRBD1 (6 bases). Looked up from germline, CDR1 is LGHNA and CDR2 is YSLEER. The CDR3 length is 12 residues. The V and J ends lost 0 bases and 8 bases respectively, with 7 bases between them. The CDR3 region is CASSQDTGEAFF. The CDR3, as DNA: TGCGCCAGCAGCCAAGATACAGGGGAAGCTTTCTTT.

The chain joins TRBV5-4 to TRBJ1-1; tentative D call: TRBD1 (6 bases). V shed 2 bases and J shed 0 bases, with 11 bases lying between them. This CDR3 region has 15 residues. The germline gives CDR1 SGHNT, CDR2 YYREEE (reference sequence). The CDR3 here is CASSFGQLMNTEAFF. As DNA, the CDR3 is TGTGCCAGCAGCTTCGGACAGTTAATGAACACTGAAGCTTTCTTT.

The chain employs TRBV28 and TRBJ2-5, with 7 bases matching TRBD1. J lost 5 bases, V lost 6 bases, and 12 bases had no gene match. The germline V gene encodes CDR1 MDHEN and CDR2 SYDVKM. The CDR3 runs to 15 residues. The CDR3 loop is CASSLTTGSAETQYF. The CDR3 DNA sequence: TGTGCCAGCAGCTTAACGACAGGGTCGGCGGAGACCCAGTACTTC. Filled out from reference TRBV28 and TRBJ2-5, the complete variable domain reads DVKVTQSSRYLVKRTGEKVFLECVQDMDHENMFWYRQDPGLGLRLIYFSYDVKMKEKGDIPEGYSVSREKKERFSLILESASTNQTSMYLCASSLTTGSAETQYFGPGTRLLVL.

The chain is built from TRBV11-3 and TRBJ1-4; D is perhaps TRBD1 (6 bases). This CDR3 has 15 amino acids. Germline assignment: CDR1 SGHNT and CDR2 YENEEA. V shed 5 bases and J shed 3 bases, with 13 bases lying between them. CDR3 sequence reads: CASSRWEGANEKLFF. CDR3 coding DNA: TGTGCCAGCAGCCGTTGGGAGGGGGCTAATGAAAAACTGTTTTTT.

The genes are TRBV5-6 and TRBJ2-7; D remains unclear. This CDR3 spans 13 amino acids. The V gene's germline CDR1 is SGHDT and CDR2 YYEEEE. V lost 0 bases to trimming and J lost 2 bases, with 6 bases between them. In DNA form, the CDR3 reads TGTGCCAGCAGCTTGGGGCTTACCTACGAGCAGTACTTC. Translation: CASSLGLTYEQYF.